The 30 T cell receptor beta chains below all came from one sample that was sequenced in a study of Graves' ophthalmopathy and Graves' hyperthyroidism. CDR3 regions of TCR beta were amplified from RNA transcripts. The workflow started with a first-round RT-PCR run with HTBI primers and then moved on to a second-round multiplex PCR. TCRdb reanalysed the multiplex PCR reads using MiXCR and keeps one entry per CDR3 protein. This sample has 900,000 to 1,200,000 distinct CDR3 sequences; 35% to 45% occur once, and the top ten carry approximately 10%. The sequenced material came from peripheral blood or thyroid tissue (not recorded which). The receptors here all came from an adult man with Graves' hyperthyroidism.

Details on this clonotype: This may stem from a read error, because a much larger clone lies one nucleotide away. The chain links TRBV12-3 or TRBV12-4 to TRBJ1-2; a weak D match, TRBD1 (5 bases). CDR3 length: 11 residues. Trimming shortened V by 4 bases and J by 14 bases, and 14 bases separated the two germline ends. The CDR3 loop is CASSSGDSETF. CDR3 coding DNA: TGTGCCAGCAGTTCAGGAGACAGCGAAACCTTC.

About this clonotype: Sequence at one end of the junction differs from germline and may be a read error. V usage is TRBV12-3 or TRBV12-4 and J usage is TRBJ1-1; tentatively, D is TRBD1 (5 bases). The CDR3 spans 15 residues. CDR3 sequence: CASSPPRQPNTEAFF. DNA for the CDR3: TGTGCCAGCAGCCCCCCTCGACAGCCGAACACTGAAGCCTTCTTT.

CDR3 amino acids: CASSFSGSNVLTF. CDR3 sequence (DNA): TGTGCCAGCAGTTTCTCAGGGTCCAACGTCCTGACTTTC. The J gene is TRBJ2-6, the V gene TRBV12-3 or TRBV12-4; possibly TRBD1 for D (5 bases). V lost 3 bases, J lost 8 bases, and 8 bases lay in between. The CDR3 spans 13 residues.

This clonotype was seen ten or more times. V usage is TRBV20-1 and J usage is TRBJ1-2; perhaps TRBD1 as D (6 bases). V lost 4 bases and J 7 bases, leaving 22 bases between the germline ends. The CDR3 totals 15 residues. The germline gives CDR1 DFQATT, CDR2 SNEGSKA (reference sequence). The CDR3 here is CSAIPGHTNPVGYTF. For the CDR3, the DNA is TGCAGTGCTATTCCGGGACATACAAATCCGGTTGGCTACACCTTC.

The rearrangement joins TRBV7-9 to TRBJ2-5; D is perhaps TRBD1 or TRBD2 (6 bases each). Germline V gives CDR1 SEHNR, CDR2 FQNEAQ (reference sequence). The CDR3 is 15 amino acids. V lost 1 base and J lost 5, with 14 bases in between. CDR3 sequence (DNA): TGTGCCAGCAGCTTAGATACCGGGGGCCAGGAGACCCAGTACTTC. Encoded protein: CASSLDTGGQETQYF.

This clonotype has at least ten counts. V is TRBV19 and J is TRBJ2-7; a possible D gene is TRBD1 (6 bases). CDR1 is LNHDA and CDR2 is SQIVND in the germline V gene (reference sequence). This CDR3 contains 13 residues. Between the trimmed V and J ends, which lost 5 bases and 3 bases, there was a span of 11 bases. The CDR3 sequence is CASSRGGDYEQYF. As DNA, the CDR3 is TGTGCCAGTAGTCGAGGGGGTGACTACGAGCAGTACTTC.

The table lists this clonotype with many counts. The CDR3 reads CSVEVGDRGHGYTF. The CDR3, as DNA: TGCAGCGTTGAAGTCGGGGACAGGGGCCATGGCTACACCTTC. V usage is TRBV29-1 and J usage is TRBJ1-2, with 10 bases matching TRBD1. V dropped 1 base and J dropped 6; count of bases not matched to a gene: 5. CDR1 SQVTM and CDR2 ANQGSEA come from the germline V gene. There are 14 residues in the CDR3.

The chain links TRBV5-1 to TRBJ2-7, with TRBD2 identical over 8 bases. Germline-derived CDR1 and CDR2 are SGHRS and YFSETQ. After removal of 3 bases from V and 4 bases from J, the junction contained 3 bases not matched to a gene. The CDR3 consists of 13 residues. The CDR3 protein is CASSSIAGYEQYF. As DNA, the CDR3 is TGCGCCAGCAGCTCCATAGCGGGATACGAGCAGTACTTC.

The chain is built from TRBV30 and TRBJ1-2; D is unresolved. Looked up from germline, CDR1 is GTSNPN and CDR2 is SVGIG (reference sequence). The V end was cut by 0 bases, the J end by 6 bases, with 17 bases between. The CDR3 consists of 15 residues. CDR3 nucleotides: TGTGCCTGGAGTGTAGAGTCGGCGCTCTGGGATGGCTACACCTTC. Protein: CAWSVESALWDGYTF.

The CDR3 DNA sequence: TGTGCCATCCAGGGGAGGGGGCCAGCTGATGGCTACACCTTC. The encoded protein is CAIQGRGPADGYTF. The genes are TRBV10-3 and TRBJ1-2; 7 bases are shared with TRBD1. Germline loops: CDR1 ENHRY, CDR2 SYGVKD. Trimming removed 8 bases from V and 6 bases from J; junction bases left unmatched: 12. The CDR3 spans 14 residues.

The rearrangement joins TRBV20-1 to TRBJ2-5, with 10 bases fitting TRBD2. CDR3 size: 17 residues. Trimming cost V 3 bases and J 0 bases; bases outside gene matches: 10. Germline CDR1 and CDR2: DFQATT and SNEGSKA (reference sequence). The DNA for the CDR3 is TGCAGTGCTAGTAGGGTAGCGGGGGGCCCGTACCAAGAGACCCAGTACTTC. Amino acids: CSASRVAGGPYQETQYF.

This clonotype was detected only a few times. The chain has TRBV6-5 and TRBJ2-5, with 11 bases that match TRBD2. Germline assignment: CDR1 MNHEY and CDR2 SVGAGI. This CDR3 is built from 14 residues. J gave up 1 base and V 8 bases, and 3 bases lay outside the gene matches. The CDR3 loop reads CASGLAGLQETQYF. The CDR3 nucleotides read TGTGCCAGCGGACTAGCGGGCCTCCAAGAGACCCAGTACTTC.

This clonotype showed up many times. J is TRBJ2-7 and V is TRBV6-5; D perhaps matches TRBD2 (5 bases). The CDR3 consists of 12 residues. V dropped 4 bases and J dropped 7 bases, with 11 bases sitting between them. CDR1 and CDR2 from the germline V gene are MNHEY and SVGAGI. The DNA of the CDR3 is TGTGCCAGCAGTTTTGAGGGCACGGAGCAGTACTTC. Translation: CASSFEGTEQYF.

Concerning this clonotype: A single base separates this from a much larger clone, so it may be a read error. V gene TRBV29-1 combines with J gene TRBJ1-4; tentatively, D is TRBD1 (5 bases). V was shortened by 0 bases and J by 4 bases, with 15 bases between the two germline ends. The V gene's germline CDR1 is SQVTM and CDR2 ANQGSEA. The CDR3 consists of 16 residues. CDR3 loop: CSVEDATEGSNEKLFF. CDR3 bases: TGCAGCGTTGAAGACGCGACAGAGGGTAGTAATGAAAAACTGTTTTTT. Looking up the rest from reference TRBV29-1 and TRBJ1-4 gives the full variable domain: SAVISQKPSRDICQRGTSLTIQCQVDSQVTMMFWYRQQPGQSLTLIATANQGSEATYESGFVIDKFPISRPNLTFSTLTVSNMSPEDSSIYLCSVEDATEGSNEKLFFGSGTQLSVL.

This clonotype was seen many times. The V and J genes are TRBV20-1 and TRBJ1-1; tentatively, D is TRBD1 (5 bases). The CDR3 spans 13 residues. From germline, CDR1 is DFQATT and CDR2 SNEGSKA (reference sequence). V lost 6 bases and J lost 5, with 16 bases in between. The CDR3, as DNA: TGCAGTGCGCCTCGCGGAGGGGTAACTGAAGCTTTCTTT. This sequence encodes CSAPRGGVTEAFF.

This clonotype was counted at least ten times. The V call is TRBV20-1, the J call TRBJ1-6; D not certain. Germline V CDR1 and CDR2: DFQATT, SNEGSKA (reference sequence). This CDR3 contains 16 residues. Trimming pared 6 bases from V and 10 bases from J, leaving 25 bases between. The CDR3: CSARMIQLAMGSPLHF. CDR3 coding DNA: TGCAGTGCCAGGATGATACAGCTGGCAATGGGGTCACCCCTCCACTTT.

This clonotype was detected only once. The gene calls are TRBV7-2 and TRBJ2-5; D may correspond to TRBD1 or TRBD2 (6 bases each). In germline, CDR1 is SGHTA, CDR2 FQGNSA. Trimming pared 9 bases from V and 7 bases from J, leaving 24 bases between. CDR3 size: 15 residues. CDR3: CASGGTLQETGTQYF. CDR3 in DNA: TGTGCCAGTGGAGGGACACTCCAGGAGACGGGGACCCAGTACTTC.

This clonotype was seen a handful of times. The genes are TRBV4-1 and TRBJ1-5; D not resolved. V shed 0 bases and J shed 4 bases, with 10 bases lying between them. Per the germline V gene, CDR1 is MGHRA and CDR2 is YSYEKL. The CDR3 extends over 15 amino acids. CDR3 protein: CASSQDPAPNQPQHF. The CDR3 DNA sequence: TGCGCCAGCAGCCAAGATCCGGCTCCTAATCAGCCCCAGCATTTT.

This clonotype was observed many times. This rearrangement joins TRBV19 to TRBJ1-1; D is unresolved. Germline lookup yields CDR1 LNHDA and CDR2 SQIVND (reference sequence). V was clipped by 4 bases and J by 5 bases, with 11 bases between them. The CDR3 length is 13 residues. The DNA for the CDR3 is TGTGCCAGTAGTACCGTCACGGGGACTGAAGCTTTCTTT. Its translation is CASSTVTGTEAFF.

V and J are TRBV29-1 and TRBJ2-7; tentative D call: TRBD2 (6 bases). Between the trimmed V and J ends, which lost 7 bases and 4 bases, there was a span of 8 bases. This CDR3 has 10 amino acids. Germline V gives CDR1 SQVTM, CDR2 ANQGSEA. The CDR3 coding sequence is TGCAGCGGGACTACTTACGAGCAGTACTTC. This translates into CSGTTYEQYF.

This clonotype was seen more than once but under ten times. V is TRBV20-1 and J is TRBJ1-1, with 7 bases identical to TRBD1. Germline values: CDR1 DFQATT, CDR2 SNEGSKA (reference sequence). V was pared by 6 bases and J by 4 bases, with 11 bases of the junction left unmatched. This CDR3 has 14 residues. The CDR3: CSAPPGTVVTEAFF. In nucleotides, the CDR3 is TGCAGTGCCCCCCCCGGGACAGTTGTCACTGAAGCTTTCTTT.

Of note for this clonotype: With a much larger clone just one base away, this may be a read error. The chain joins TRBV5-1 to TRBJ2-7; D is perhaps TRBD1 (6 bases). Germline-derived CDR1 and CDR2 are SGHRS and YFSETQ. This CDR3 contains 14 residues. V lost 7 bases and J lost 4, with 18 bases in between. The chain's CDR3 is CASGGDRRLYEQYF. CDR3 DNA: TGCGCCAGCGGAGGTGACAGGCGATTATACGAGCAGTACTTC.

The chain links TRBV7-2 to TRBJ1-5, with 9 positions matching TRBD1. Germline-derived CDR1 and CDR2 are SGHTA and FQGNSA. The CDR3 has 18 residues. V lost 4 bases to trimming and J lost 11 bases; unmatched junction nucleotides: 21. The CDR3 nucleotides read TGTGCCAGCAGCTCACGGACCGGGACAGGGTCCCTGCGAGAGACCCAGCATTTT. Protein sequence: CASSSRTGTGSLRETQHF.

This clonotype occurred once. CDR3 nucleotides: TGTGCCAGCAGCCAGCCCAGCTATTACTCTGGAAACACCATATATTTT. It yields the protein CASSQPSYYSGNTIYF. The chain recombines TRBV12-3 or TRBV12-4 with TRBJ1-3; D is unclear. This CDR3 comprises 16 residues. V lost 6 bases to trimming and J lost 0 bases, with 15 bases between them.

In the case of this clonotype: Since the CDR3 does not end with the conserved phenylalanine or tryptophan, this likely comes from a read error. The gene calls are TRBV5-5 and TRBJ2-7; 7 bases map to TRBD2. Germline CDR1 is SGHKS and CDR2 is YYEKEE (reference sequence). The CDR3 contains 14 residues. V was pared by 5 bases and J by 1 base, with 6 bases of the junction left unmatched. The CDR3 DNA reads as TGTGCCAGCAGTTATAGCGGGTTTTCCTACGAGCAGTACCTC. It translates to CASSYSGFSYEQYL.

V gene TRBV7-9 combines with J gene TRBJ1-4; 8 positions agree with TRBD1. Per germline, CDR1 SEHNR and CDR2 FQNEAQ (reference sequence). V shed 5 bases, J shed 6 bases, and the junction held 5 bases outside the gene matches. The CDR3 covers 14 residues. This CDR3 is CASSLPGGDEKLFF. Here the CDR3 DNA reads TGTGCCAGCAGCCTCCCAGGGGGCGATGAAAAACTGTTTTTT. The entire variable domain, with the rest obtained from reference TRBV7-9 and TRBJ1-4, is as follows: DTGVSQNPRHKITKRGQNVTFRCDPISEHNRLYWYRQTLGQGPEFLTYFQNEAQLEKSRLLSDRFSAERPKGSFSTLEIQRTEQGDSAMYLCASSLPGGDEKLFFGSGTQLSVL.

The chain has TRBV19 and TRBJ2-3; D not resolved. Germline loops: CDR1 LNHDA, CDR2 SQIVND (reference sequence). The CDR3 spans 14 residues. V was clipped by 7 bases and J by 7 bases, with 18 bases between them. In DNA form, the CDR3 reads TGTGCCAGTATGAGTGGGCTACCAGGAAATACGCAGTATTTT. This sequence encodes CASMSGLPGNTQYF.

This clonotype was seen ten or more times. The V and J genes are TRBV5-1 and TRBJ1-2; possibly TRBD1 for D (5 bases). Per germline, CDR1 SGHRS and CDR2 YFSETQ. The germline V and J ends were trimmed by 4 bases and 2 bases, with 12 bases remaining between them. The CDR3 consists of 14 residues. CDR3 loop: CASSRDGGNYGYTF. The CDR3 DNA follows: TGCGCCAGCAGCCGGGACGGGGGAAACTATGGCTACACCTTC.

This clonotype was counted many times. The chain has TRBV5-5 and TRBJ1-2; the D gene is possibly TRBD1 (6 bases). Per the germline V gene, CDR1 is SGHKS and CDR2 is YYEKEE (reference sequence). V was pared by 4 bases and J by 5 bases, with 15 bases between. The CDR3 loop spans 14 amino acids. CDR3 protein: CASSPAVGGYGYTF. CDR3 bases: TGTGCCAGCAGCCCGGCGGTAGGGGGATATGGCTACACCTTC. Combining the CDR3 with reference TRBV5-5 and TRBJ1-2 gives the whole variable domain DAGVTQSPTHLIKTRGQQVTLRCSPISGHKSVSWYQQVLGQGPQFIFQYYEKEERGRGNFPDRFSARQFPNYSSELNVNALLLGDSALYLCASSPAVGGYGYTFGSGTRLTVV.

The sample holds many counts of this clonotype. The rearrangement links TRBV7-2 to TRBJ2-2, with 8 bases matching TRBD1. V shed 5 bases and J 8 bases; nucleotides not matched to a gene: 4. Germline V gene data show CDR1 as SGHTA and CDR2 as FQGNSA. The CDR3 contains 13 residues. The CDR3 region is CASSPRTGGELFF. In DNA, the CDR3 is TGTGCCAGCAGCCCGCGGACAGGGGGGGAGCTGTTTTTT. Filled out from reference TRBV7-2 and TRBJ2-2, the complete variable domain reads GAGVSQSPSNKVTEKGKDVELRCDPISGHTALYWYRQSLGQGLEFLIYFQGNSAPDKSGLPSDRFSAERTGGSVSTLTIQRTQQEDSAVYLCASSPRTGGELFFGEGSRLTVL.